This T cell receptor beta chain was captured in a study of shared clonotypes between healthy human individuals (dated by TCRdb to the early 2020s). Study-wide context: A couple of women and three men aged 18 to 49 years were included in the cohort. For each donor, three plates each were used for CD4 naive and CD4 memory, two plates were used for CD8 naive, and one plate was used for CD8 memory. To increase sequencing depth and limit assay-specific biases, TCR repertoire library preparation and sequencing were carried out by different laboratories using diverse techniques. Each donor's leukapheresis produced roughly between about 0.85 and 10 billion PBMCs. To estimate repertoire size and how much clonotype sharing occurs between individuals, the study deeply sequenced the blood TCR repertoires of about five healthy adults. Overall study results and their limits: The small number of donors limited the genetic and exposure-history diversity represented. Pairwise subsampling led to the expectation that sequencing depth would affect the degree of clonotype sharing among donors. Clonotypes shared by all four sorted-subset donors showed higher generation probabilities than non-shared clonotypes. Naive subsets generally had larger estimated clonotype richness than memory subsets did. When several donors were compared, the shared fraction of clonotypes was approximately 5% for naive CD4, about 4% for naive CD8, roughly 2.5% for memory CD4, and 0.35% to 0.5% for memory CD8. Only blood was sampled, and tissue TCR repertoires likely differ from those in blood. Incomplete sequencing was indicated by rarefaction of sorted-subset datasets, despite the large sequencing depth.

Using the deep immunoSEQ assay, multiplex PCR amplified TCR CDR3 regions from genomic DNA. For each cell subset, the extracted genomic DNA was distributed evenly across all wells of several immunoSEQ 96-well plates, and each plate served as one replicate. For sorted subsets, each replicate PCR was loaded with approximately 200 ng genomic DNA, equivalent to about 30,000 T cell genomes. Purified libraries were measured with a Qubit 3.0 fluorometer, size-checked on a Bioanalyzer 2100, and measured again with the KAPA Library Quantification kit. Every immunoSEQ 96-well plate was sequenced on a separate single-read 150-cycle Illumina NextSeq 550 flow cell. The authors' analysis ran thus. Because the immunoSEQ output included only junctional sequences and no quality scores, the filtering could not be the same as the filtering used for full-length reads. Sequences were annotated with PyIR, a Python wrapper for IgBLAST v1.9, using IMGT germline references to assign V/J genes and CDR3. Any read was removed if the V/J assignment was weak (E-value above 1e-6), the CDR3 was missing, or the read contained stop codons, out-of-frame junctions, or ambiguous translated residues. A V3J clonotype was defined by an identical inferred V gene, J gene, and CDR3 amino acid sequence. Percentage overlap between repertoires was computed as shared unique clonotypes divided by the size of the smaller repertoire. Richness of each repertoire was evaluated using RTK rarefaction, the Chao1 estimator, and Recon v2.1 estimates of unobserved clonotypes. Generation probabilities for all TCRbeta clonotypes obtained by the gDNA method from four donors were computed using OLGA. Held by TCRdb, this immuneACCESS table contains in-frame sequences only and omits some clones. Under half of the omission traces to an unresolved V gene where checked; the cause of the rest is unknown. The V and J calls and clone size were taken over from that table, and D and trimming were inferred from the DNA. The sample contains some 1 million clones, under 80% of them found a single time. The ten largest clones represent approximately 1.5% of the sample.

To note about this clone: This receptor's antigen is unknown. No quality values exist for individual bases; no much larger clone is one base distant.

The CDR3 numbers 15 residues from cysteine through phenylalanine. The retained sequence is limited to the CDR3, 45 bases, with the frame set at the first base. V is clipped by 4 bases and J by 7 bases, and the sequence between their germline boundaries is 14 bases long. CDR1 and CDR2, per the germline V gene, are MNHEY and SVGAGI. The donors were healthy, HIV-negative adults who had no recently reported acute infections or vaccinations. All donors were Caucasian adults living in Nashville, Tennessee, USA. CD4+ T cells were enriched through magnetic negative selection, after which naive cells were positively selected on CD45RA and the remaining negative fraction served as the memory subset. Blood was obtained by leukapheresis, after which PBMCs were separated by Ficoll-Histopaque density gradient centrifugation and cryopreserved in liquid nitrogen vapor phase. Purity and quantity of every magnetically sorted T cell population were checked by analytical flow cytometry. From each sorted fraction, genomic DNA was isolated and quantified by UV absorbance on a Nanodrop 2000c.

Recombination linked TRBV6-5 to TRBJ1-6; the D segment cannot be called with confidence. This clonotype originated in a man between 18 and 35 years old in good health. The sample was memory CD4+ T cells sorted from blood. According to the study, the label for this sample's cell subset or site signals: CD45RA-negative fraction. The CDR3: CASSSPGSRNSPLHF. The DNA sequence is TGTGCCAGCAGTTCACCCGGGAGCAGGAATTCACCCCTCCACTTT.